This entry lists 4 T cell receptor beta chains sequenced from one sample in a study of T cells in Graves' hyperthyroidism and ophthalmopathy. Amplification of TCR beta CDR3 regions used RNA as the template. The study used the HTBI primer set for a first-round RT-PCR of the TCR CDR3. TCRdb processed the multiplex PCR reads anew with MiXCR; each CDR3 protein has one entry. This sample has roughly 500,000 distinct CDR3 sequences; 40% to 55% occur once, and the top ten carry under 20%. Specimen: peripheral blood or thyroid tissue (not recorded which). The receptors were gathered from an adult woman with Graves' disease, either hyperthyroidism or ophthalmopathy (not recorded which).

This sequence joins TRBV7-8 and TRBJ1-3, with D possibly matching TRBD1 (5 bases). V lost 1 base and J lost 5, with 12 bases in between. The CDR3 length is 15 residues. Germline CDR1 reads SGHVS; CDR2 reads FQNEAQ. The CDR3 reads CASSLEMDIRNTIYF. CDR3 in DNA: TGTGCCAGCAGCTTAGAGATGGACATTAGAAACACCATATATTTT. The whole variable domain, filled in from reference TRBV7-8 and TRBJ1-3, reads GAGVSQSPRYKVAKRGQDVALRCDPISGHVSLFWYQQALGQGPEFLTYFQNEAQLDKSGLPSDRFFAERPEGSVSTLKIQRTQQEDSAVYLCASSLEMDIRNTIYFGEGSWLTVV.

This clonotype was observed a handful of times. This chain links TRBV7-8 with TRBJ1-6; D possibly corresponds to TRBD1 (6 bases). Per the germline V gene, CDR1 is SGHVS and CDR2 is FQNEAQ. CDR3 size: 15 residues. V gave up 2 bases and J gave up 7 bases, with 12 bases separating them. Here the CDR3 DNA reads TGTGCCAGCAGCTTAATAGGGGGGAGCAATTCACCCCTCCACTTT. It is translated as CASSLIGGSNSPLHF.

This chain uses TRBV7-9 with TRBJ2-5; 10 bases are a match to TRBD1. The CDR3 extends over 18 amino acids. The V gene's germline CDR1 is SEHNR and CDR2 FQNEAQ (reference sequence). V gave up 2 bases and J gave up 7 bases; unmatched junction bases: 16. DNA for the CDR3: TGTGCCAGCAGCTTACAAACGGGACAGGGGATATCAAGATGGACCCAGTACTTC. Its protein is CASSLQTGQGISRWTQYF.

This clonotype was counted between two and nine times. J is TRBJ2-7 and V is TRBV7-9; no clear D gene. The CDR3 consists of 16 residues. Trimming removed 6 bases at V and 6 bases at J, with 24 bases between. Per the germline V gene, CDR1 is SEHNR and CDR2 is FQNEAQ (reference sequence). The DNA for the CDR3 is TGTGCCAGCAGTGAGTTCCATACAGTCCGGATGGGCGAGCAGTACTTC. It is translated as CASSEFHTVRMGEQYF.